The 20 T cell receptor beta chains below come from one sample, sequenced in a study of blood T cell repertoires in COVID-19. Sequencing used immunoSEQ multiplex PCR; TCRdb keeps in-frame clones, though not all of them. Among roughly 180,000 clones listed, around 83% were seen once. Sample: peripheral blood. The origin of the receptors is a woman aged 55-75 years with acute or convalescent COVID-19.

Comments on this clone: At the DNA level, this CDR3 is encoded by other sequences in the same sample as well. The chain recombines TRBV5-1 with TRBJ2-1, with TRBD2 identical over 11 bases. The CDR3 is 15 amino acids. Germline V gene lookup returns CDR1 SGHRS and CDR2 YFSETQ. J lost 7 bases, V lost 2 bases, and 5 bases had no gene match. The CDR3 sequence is CASSLTSGSGNEQFF. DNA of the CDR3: TGCGCCAGCAGCTTAACTAGCGGGAGTGGGAATGAGCAGTTCTTC.

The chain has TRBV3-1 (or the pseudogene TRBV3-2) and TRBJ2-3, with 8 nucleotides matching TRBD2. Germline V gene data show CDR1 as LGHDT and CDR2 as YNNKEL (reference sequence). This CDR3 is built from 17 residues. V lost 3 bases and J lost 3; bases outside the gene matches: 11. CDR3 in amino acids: CASSHTSGTRATDTQYF. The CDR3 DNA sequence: TGTGCCAGCAGCCACACCTCCGGGACTAGGGCAACAGATACGCAGTATTTT.

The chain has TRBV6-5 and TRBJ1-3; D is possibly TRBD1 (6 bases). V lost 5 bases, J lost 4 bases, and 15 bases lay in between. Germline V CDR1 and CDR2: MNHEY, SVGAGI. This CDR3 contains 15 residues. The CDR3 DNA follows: TGTGCCAGCAGTAACAGGGAGGGTTGGGGAAACACCATATATTTT. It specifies CASSNREGWGNTIYF.

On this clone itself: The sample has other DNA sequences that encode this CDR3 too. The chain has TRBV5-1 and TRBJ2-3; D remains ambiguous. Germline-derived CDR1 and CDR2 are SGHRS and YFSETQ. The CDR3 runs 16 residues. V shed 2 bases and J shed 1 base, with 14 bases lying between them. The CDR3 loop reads CASSLGSGPRTDTQYF. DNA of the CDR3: TGCGCCAGCAGCTTAGGATCTGGGCCTCGCACAGATACGCAGTATTTT.

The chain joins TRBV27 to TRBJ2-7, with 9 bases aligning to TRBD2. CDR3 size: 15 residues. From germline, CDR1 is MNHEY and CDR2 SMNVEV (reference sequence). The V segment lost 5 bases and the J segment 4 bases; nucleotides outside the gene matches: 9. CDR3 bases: TGTGCCAGCAGTGCCGGGGGAGCGGGAGGATACGAGCAGTACGTC. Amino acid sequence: CASSAGGAGGYEQYV.

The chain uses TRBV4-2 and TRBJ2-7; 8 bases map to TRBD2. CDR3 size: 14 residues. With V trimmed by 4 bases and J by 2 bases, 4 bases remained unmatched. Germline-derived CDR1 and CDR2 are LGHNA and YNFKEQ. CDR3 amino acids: CASSPRGAPYEQYF. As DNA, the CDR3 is TGTGCCAGCAGCCCGCGGGGGGCCCCCTACGAGCAGTACTTC.

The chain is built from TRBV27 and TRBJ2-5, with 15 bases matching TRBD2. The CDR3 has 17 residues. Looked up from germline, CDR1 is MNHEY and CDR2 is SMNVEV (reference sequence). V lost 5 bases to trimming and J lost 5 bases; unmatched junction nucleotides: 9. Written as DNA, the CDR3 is TGTGCCAGCAGTGATAAGGGACTAGCGGGAGGAGGGGAGACCCAGTACTTC. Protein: CASSDKGLAGGGETQYF.

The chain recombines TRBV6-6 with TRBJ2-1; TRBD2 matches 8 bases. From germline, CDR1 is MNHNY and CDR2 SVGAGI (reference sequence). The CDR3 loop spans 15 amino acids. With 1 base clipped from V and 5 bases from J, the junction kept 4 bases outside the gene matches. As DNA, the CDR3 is TGTGCCAGCAGTTACTTCTCGGGAGGGGACAATGAGCAGTTCTTC. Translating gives CASSYFSGGDNEQFF.

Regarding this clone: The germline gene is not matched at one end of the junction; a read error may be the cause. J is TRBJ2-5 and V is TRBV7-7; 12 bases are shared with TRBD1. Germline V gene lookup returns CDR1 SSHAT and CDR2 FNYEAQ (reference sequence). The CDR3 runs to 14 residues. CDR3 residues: CASSWGQGAGTQYF. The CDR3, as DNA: TGTGCTAGCAGCTGGGGACAGGGGGCCGGGACCCAGTACTTC.

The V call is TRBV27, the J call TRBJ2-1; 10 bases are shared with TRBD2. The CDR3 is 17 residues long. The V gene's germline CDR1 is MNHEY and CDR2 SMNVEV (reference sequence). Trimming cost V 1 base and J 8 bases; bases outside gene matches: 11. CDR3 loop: CASSLYASGSFTDEQFF. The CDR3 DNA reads TGTGCCAGCAGTTTATATGCTAGCGGGAGTTTTACCGATGAGCAGTTCTTC.

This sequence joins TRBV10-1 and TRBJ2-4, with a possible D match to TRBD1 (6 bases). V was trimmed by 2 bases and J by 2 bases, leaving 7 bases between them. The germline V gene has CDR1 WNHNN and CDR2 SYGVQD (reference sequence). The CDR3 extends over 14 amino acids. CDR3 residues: CASSEGGPKNIQYF. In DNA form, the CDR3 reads TGCGCCAGCAGTGAGGGGGGCCCCAAAAACATTCAGTACTTC.

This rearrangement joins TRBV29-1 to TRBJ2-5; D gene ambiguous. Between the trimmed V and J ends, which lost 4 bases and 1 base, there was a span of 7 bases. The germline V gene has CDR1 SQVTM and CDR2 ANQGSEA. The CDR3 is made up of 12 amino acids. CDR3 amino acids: CSVVPSQETQYF. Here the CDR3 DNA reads TGCAGCGTTGTGCCCAGCCAAGAGACCCAGTACTTC.

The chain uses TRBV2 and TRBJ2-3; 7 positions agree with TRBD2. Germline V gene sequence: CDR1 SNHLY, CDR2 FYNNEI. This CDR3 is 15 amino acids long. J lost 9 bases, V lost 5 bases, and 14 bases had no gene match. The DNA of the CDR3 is TGTGCCAGCAGTCCTAGGGAGTTGGCGGGAGTAACGCAGTATTTT. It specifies CASSPRELAGVTQYF.

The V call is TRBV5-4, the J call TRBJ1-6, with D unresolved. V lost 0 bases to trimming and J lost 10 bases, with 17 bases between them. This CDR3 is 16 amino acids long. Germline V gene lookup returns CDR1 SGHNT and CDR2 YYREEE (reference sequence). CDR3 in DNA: TGTGCCAGCAGCTTGGATCGTGGGCTGGCCGGCTCACCCCTCCACTTT. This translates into CASSLDRGLAGSPLHF.

As DNA, the CDR3 is TGTGCCACCAGCAGCAGGGGACAGGGAAGTCGTGGCTACACCTTC. Its translation is CATSSRGQGSRGYTF. V gene TRBV15 combines with J gene TRBJ1-2; 9 bases fit TRBD1. Losses at the gene ends were 3 bases for V and 7 bases for J; bases not matched to a gene: 9. The V gene's germline CDR1 is LNHNV and CDR2 YYDKDF (reference sequence). The CDR3 contains 15 residues.

The CDR3 DNA reads TGTGCCAGCAGTTCAGCGGGAAGGACAATTGAGCAGTTCTTC. Its protein product is CASSSAGRTIEQFF. The chain has TRBV6-6 and TRBJ2-1, with 7 bases lining up with TRBD2. The CDR3 loop spans 14 amino acids. With 4 bases clipped from V and 9 bases from J, the junction kept 9 bases outside the gene matches. Germline-derived CDR1 and CDR2 are MNHNY and SVGAGI (reference sequence).

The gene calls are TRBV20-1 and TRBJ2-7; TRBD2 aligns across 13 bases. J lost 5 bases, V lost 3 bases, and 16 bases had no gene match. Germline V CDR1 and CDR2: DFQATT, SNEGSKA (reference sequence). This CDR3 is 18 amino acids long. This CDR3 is CSASPLLAGGPGNDEQYF. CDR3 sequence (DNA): TGCAGTGCTAGTCCACTACTAGCGGGAGGGCCTGGGAACGACGAGCAGTACTTC.

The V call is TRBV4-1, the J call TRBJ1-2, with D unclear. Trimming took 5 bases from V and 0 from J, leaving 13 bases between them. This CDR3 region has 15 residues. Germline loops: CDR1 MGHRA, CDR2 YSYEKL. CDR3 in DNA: TGCGCCAGCAGCTACACTTCCCAGGCTAACTATGGCTACACCTTC. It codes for CASSYTSQANYGYTF.

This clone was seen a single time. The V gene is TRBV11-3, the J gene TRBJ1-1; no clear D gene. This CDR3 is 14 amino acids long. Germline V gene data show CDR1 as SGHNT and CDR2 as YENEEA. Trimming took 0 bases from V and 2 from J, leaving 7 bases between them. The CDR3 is CASSLETRNTEAFF. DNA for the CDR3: TGTGCCAGCAGCTTAGAAACAAGAAACACTGAAGCTTTCTTT.

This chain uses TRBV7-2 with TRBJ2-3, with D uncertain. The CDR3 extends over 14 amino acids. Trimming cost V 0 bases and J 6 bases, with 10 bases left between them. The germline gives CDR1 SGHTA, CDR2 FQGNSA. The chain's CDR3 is CASSLAWRGDTQYF. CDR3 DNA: TGTGCCAGCAGCTTAGCATGGAGAGGCGATACGCAGTATTTT.